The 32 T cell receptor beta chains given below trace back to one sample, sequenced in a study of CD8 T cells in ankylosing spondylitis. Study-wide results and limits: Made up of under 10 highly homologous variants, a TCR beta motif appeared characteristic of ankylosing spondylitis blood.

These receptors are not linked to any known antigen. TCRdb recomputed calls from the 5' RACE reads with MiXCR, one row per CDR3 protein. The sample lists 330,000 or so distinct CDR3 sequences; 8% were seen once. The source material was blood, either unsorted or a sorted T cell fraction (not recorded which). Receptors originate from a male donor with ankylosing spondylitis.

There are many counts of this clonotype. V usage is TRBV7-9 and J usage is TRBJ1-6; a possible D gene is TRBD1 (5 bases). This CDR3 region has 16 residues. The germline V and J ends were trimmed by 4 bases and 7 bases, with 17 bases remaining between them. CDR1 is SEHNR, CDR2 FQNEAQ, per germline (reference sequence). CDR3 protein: CASSSAPGTQNSPLHF. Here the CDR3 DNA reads TGTGCCAGCAGCTCAGCACCCGGGACTCAAAATTCACCCCTCCACTTT.

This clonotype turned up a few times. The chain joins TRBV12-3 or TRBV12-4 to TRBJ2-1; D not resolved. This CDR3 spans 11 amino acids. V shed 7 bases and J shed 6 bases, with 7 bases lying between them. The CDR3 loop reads CASTATNEQFF. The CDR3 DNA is TGTGCCAGCACCGCGACCAATGAGCAGTTCTTC.

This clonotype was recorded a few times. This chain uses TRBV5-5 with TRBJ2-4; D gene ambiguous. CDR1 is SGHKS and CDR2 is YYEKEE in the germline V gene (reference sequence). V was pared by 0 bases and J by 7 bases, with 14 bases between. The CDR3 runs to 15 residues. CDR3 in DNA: TGTGCCAGCAGCTTGGAGGCTAGGCTGTTCAACATTCAGTACTTC. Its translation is CASSLEARLFNIQYF.

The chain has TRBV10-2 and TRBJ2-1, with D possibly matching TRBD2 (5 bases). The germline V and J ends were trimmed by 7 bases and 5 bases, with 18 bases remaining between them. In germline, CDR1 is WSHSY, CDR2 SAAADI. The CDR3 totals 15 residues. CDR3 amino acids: CASTLRGWTNNEQFF. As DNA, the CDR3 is TGCGCCAGCACCCTGCGAGGGTGGACCAACAATGAGCAGTTCTTC.

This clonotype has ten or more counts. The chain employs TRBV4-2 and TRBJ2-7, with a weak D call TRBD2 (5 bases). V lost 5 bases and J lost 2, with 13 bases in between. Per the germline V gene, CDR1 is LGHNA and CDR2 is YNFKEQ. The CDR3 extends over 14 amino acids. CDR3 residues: CASSVSSAPYEQYF. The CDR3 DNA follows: TGTGCCAGCAGCGTCAGTAGCGCGCCCTACGAGCAGTACTTC.

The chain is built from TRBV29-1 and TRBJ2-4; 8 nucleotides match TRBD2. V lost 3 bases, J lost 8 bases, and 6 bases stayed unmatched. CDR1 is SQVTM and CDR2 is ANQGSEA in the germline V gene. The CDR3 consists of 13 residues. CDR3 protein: CSVEVAGRDIQYF. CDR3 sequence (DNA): TGCAGCGTTGAGGTAGCGGGGAGGGACATTCAGTACTTC.

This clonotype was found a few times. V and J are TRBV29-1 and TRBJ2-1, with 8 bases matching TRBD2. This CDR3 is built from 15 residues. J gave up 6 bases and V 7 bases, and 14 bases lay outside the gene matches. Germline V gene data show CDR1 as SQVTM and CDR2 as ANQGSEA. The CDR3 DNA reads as TGCAGCGGGGCCACGGGGCGGGGGGCAATCAATGAGCAGTTCTTC. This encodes CSGATGRGAINEQFF.

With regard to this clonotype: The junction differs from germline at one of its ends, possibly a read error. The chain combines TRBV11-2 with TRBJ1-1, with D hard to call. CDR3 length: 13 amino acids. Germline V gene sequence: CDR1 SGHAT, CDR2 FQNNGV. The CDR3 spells CVSSWGTSAEAFF. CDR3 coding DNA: TGTGTCAGCAGCTGGGGAACGTCCGCTGAAGCTTTCTTT.

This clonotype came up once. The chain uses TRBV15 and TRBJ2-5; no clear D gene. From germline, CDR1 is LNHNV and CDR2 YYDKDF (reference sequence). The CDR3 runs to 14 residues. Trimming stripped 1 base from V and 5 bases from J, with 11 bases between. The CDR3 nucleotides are TGTGCCACCAGCAGAGCGGGCAGTAGTGAGACCCAGTACTTC. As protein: CATSRAGSSETQYF.

This chain's CDR3 is CASSSWQISTGANVLTF. The CDR3 DNA sequence: TGCGCCAGCAGCTCATGGCAGATCAGCACTGGGGCCAACGTCCTGACTTTC. The rearrangement joins TRBV5-1 to TRBJ2-6; D is unclear. In germline, CDR1 is SGHRS, CDR2 YFSETQ. Trimming cost V 3 bases and J 2 bases, with 15 bases left between them. The CDR3 spans 17 residues.

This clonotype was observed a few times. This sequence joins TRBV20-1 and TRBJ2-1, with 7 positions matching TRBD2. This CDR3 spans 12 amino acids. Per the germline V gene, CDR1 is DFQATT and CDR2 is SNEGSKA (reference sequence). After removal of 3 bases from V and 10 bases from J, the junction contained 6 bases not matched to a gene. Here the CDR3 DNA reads TGCAGTGCTAGGGCTAGCGGAAGGGAGCAGTTCTTC. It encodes CSARASGREQFF.

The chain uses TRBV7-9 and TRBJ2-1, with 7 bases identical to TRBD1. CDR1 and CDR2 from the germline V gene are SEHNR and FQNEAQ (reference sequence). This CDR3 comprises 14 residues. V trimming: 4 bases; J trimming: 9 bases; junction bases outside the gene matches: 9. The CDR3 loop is CASSSRDRYGEQFF. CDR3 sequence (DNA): TGTGCCAGCAGCTCCCGGGACAGATACGGTGAGCAGTTCTTC.

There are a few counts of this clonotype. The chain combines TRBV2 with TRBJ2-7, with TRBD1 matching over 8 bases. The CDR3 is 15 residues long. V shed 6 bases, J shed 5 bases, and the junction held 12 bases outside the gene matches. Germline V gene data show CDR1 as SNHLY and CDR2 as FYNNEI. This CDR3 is CASRTPGQGEHEQYF. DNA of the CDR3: TGTGCCAGCAGGACACCCGGACAGGGAGAACACGAGCAGTACTTC.

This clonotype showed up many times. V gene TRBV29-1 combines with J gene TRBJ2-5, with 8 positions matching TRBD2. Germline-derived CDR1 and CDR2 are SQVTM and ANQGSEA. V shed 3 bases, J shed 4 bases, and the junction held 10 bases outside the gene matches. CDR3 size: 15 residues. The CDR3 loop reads CSVELDGRGLETQYF. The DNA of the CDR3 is TGCAGCGTTGAGTTAGACGGGAGGGGTTTAGAGACCCAGTACTTC. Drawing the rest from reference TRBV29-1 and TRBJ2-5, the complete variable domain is SAVISQKPSRDICQRGTSLTIQCQVDSQVTMMFWYRQQPGQSLTLIATANQGSEATYESGFVIDKFPISRPNLTFSTLTVSNMSPEDSSIYLCSVELDGRGLETQYFGPGTRLLVL.

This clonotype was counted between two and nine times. For the CDR3, the DNA is TGTGCCAGTAGTGTCGGCGCGAACACCGGGGAGCTGTTTTTT. It codes for CASSVGANTGELFF. The chain joins TRBV19 to TRBJ2-2; no clear D. Trimming removed 5 bases at V and 0 bases at J, with 7 bases between. The CDR3 contains 14 residues. Germline V gives CDR1 LNHDA, CDR2 SQIVND (reference sequence). Full variable domain (outside the CDR3, taken from reference TRBV19 and TRBJ2-2): DGGITQSPKYLFRKEGQNVTLSCEQNLNHDAMYWYRQDPGQGLRLIYYSQIVNDFQKGDIAEGYSVSREKKESFPLTVTSAQKNPTAFYLCASSVGANTGELFFGEGSRLTVL.

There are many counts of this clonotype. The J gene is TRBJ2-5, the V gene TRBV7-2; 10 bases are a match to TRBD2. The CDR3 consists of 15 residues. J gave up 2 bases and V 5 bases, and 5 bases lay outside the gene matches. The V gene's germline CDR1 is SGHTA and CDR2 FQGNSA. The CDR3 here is CASSVTTSGQETQYF. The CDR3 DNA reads TGTGCCAGCAGCGTAACGACTAGCGGGCAAGAGACCCAGTACTTC.

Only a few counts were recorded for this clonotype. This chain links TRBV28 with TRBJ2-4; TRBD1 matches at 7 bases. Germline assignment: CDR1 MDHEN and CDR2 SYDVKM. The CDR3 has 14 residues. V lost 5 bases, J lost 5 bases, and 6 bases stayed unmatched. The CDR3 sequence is CASSLGQVQNIQYF. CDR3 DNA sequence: TGTGCCAGCAGTCTAGGACAGGTCCAAAACATTCAGTACTTC.

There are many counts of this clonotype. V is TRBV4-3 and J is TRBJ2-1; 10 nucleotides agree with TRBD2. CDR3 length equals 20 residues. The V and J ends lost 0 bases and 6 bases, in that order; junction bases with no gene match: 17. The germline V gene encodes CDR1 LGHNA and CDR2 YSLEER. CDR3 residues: CASSQDIALAGAFSSNEQFF. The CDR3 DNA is TGCGCCAGCAGCCAAGATATAGCTCTAGCGGGAGCATTTTCTTCCAATGAGCAGTTCTTC.

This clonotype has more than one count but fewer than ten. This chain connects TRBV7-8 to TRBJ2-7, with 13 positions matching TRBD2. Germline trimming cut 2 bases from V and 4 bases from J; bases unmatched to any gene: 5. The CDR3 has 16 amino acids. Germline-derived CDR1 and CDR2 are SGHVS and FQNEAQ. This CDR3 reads CASSLWTSGSKYEQYF. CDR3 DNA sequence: TGTGCCAGCAGCTTATGGACTAGCGGGAGTAAGTACGAGCAGTACTTC.

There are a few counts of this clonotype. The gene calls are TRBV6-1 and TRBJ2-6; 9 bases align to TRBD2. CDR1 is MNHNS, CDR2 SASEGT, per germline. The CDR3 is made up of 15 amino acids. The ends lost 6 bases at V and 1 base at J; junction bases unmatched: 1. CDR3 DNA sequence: TGTGCCAGCAGGAGCGGGAGGTCTGGGGCCAACGTCCTGACTTTC. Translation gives CASRSGRSGANVLTF.

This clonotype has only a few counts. The CDR3 nucleotides are TGTGCCAGCAGCCCCTTTAGCGGGAGCGGCACCGGGGAGCTGTTTTTT. It translates to CASSPFSGSGTGELFF. This chain joins TRBV3-1 and TRBJ2-2; TRBD2 agrees at 9 bases. Unmatched junction bases numbered 7, after V lost 4 bases and J lost 4 bases. The CDR3 runs 16 residues. Per germline, CDR1 LGHDT and CDR2 YNNKEL (reference sequence).

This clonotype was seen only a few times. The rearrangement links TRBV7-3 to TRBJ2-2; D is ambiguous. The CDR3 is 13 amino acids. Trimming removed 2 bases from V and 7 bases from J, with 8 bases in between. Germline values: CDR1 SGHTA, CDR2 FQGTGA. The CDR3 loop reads CASSLPAVGELFF. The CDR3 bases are TGTGCCAGCAGCTTACCGGCAGTCGGGGAGCTGTTTTTT.

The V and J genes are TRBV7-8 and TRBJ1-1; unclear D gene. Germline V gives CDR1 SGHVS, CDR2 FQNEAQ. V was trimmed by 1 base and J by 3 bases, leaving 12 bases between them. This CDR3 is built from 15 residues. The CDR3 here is CASSLGRIAHTEAFF. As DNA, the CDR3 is TGTGCCAGCAGCTTAGGACGTATAGCCCACACTGAAGCTTTCTTT. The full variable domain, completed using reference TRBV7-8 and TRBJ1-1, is GAGVSQSPRYKVAKRGQDVALRCDPISGHVSLFWYQQALGQGPEFLTYFQNEAQLDKSGLPSDRFFAERPEGSVSTLKIQRTQQEDSAVYLCASSLGRIAHTEAFFGQGTRLTVV.

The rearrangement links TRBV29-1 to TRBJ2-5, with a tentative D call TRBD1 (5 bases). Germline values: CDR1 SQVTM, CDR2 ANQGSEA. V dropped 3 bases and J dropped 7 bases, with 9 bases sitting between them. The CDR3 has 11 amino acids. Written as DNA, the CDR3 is TGCAGCGTTGACCTCCAGGGGACCCAGTACTTC. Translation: CSVDLQGTQYF. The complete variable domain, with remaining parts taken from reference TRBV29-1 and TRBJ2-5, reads SAVISQKPSRDICQRGTSLTIQCQVDSQVTMMFWYRQQPGQSLTLIATANQGSEATYESGFVIDKFPISRPNLTFSTLTVSNMSPEDSSIYLCSVDLQGTQYFGPGTRLLVL.

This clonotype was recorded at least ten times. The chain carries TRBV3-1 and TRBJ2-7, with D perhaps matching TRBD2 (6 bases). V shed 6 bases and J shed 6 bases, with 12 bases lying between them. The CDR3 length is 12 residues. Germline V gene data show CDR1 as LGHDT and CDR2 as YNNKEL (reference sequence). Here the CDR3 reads CASSIGGGEQYF. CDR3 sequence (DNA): TGTGCCAGCAGTATCGGGGGAGGCGAGCAGTACTTC.

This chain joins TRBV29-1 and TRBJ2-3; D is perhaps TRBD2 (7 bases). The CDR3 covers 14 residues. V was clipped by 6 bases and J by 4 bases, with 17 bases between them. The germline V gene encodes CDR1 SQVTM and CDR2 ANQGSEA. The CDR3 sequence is CSVGGRGSPDTQYF. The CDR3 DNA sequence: TGCAGCGTGGGGGGGCGAGGTTCCCCAGATACGCAGTATTTT.

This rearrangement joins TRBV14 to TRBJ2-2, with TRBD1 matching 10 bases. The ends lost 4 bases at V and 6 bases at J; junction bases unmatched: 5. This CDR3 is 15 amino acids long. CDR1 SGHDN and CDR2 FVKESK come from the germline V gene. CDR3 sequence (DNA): TGTGCCAGCAGCCTAAGACAGGGGGCCTCCGGGGAGCTGTTTTTT. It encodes CASSLRQGASGELFF.

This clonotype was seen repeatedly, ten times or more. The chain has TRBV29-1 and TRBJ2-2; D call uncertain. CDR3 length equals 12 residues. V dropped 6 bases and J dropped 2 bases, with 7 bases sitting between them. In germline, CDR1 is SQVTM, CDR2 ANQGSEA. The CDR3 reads CSVGPNTGELFF. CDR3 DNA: TGCAGCGTCGGCCCAAACACCGGGGAGCTGTTTTTT.

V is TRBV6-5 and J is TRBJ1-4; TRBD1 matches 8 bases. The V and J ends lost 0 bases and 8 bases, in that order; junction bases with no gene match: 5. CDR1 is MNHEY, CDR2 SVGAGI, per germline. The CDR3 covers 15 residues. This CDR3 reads CASSYSTGEGEKLFF. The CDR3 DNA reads TGTGCCAGCAGTTACTCGACAGGGGAGGGAGAAAAACTGTTTTTT.

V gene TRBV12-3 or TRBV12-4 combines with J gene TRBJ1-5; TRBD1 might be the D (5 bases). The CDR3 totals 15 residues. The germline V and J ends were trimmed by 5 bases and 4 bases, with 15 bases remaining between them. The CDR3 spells CASSRTNGGNQPQHF. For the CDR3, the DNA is TGTGCCAGCAGTAGGACAAACGGGGGGAATCAGCCCCAGCATTTT.

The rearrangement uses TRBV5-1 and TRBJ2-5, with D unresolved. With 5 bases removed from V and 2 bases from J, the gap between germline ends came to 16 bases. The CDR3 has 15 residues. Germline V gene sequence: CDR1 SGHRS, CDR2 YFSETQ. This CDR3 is CASRRTGNVQETQYF. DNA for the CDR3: TGCGCCAGCAGGAGGACGGGCAACGTTCAAGAGACCCAGTACTTC.

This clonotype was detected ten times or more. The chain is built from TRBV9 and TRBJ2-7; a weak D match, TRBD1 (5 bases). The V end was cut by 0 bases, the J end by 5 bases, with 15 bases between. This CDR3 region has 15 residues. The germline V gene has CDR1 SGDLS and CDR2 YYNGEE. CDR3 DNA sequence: TGTGCCAGCAGCGTAGAGCGATGGGCAGGGAACGAGCAGTACTTC. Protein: CASSVERWAGNEQYF.